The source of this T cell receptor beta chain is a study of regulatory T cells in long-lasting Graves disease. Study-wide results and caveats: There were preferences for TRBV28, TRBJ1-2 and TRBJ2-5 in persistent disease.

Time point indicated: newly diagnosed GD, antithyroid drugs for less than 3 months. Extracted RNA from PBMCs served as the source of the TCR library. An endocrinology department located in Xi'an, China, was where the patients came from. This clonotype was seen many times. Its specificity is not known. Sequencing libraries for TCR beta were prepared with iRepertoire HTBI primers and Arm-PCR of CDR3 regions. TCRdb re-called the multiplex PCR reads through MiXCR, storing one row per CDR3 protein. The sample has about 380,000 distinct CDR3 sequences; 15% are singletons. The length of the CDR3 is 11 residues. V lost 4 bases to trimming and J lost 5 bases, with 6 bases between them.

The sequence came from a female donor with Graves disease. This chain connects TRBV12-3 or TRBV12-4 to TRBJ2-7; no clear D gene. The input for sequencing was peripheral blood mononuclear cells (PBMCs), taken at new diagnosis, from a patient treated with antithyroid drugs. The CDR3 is CASSSTHEQYF. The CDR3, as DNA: TGTGCCAGCAGTTCCACCCACGAGCAGTACTTC.